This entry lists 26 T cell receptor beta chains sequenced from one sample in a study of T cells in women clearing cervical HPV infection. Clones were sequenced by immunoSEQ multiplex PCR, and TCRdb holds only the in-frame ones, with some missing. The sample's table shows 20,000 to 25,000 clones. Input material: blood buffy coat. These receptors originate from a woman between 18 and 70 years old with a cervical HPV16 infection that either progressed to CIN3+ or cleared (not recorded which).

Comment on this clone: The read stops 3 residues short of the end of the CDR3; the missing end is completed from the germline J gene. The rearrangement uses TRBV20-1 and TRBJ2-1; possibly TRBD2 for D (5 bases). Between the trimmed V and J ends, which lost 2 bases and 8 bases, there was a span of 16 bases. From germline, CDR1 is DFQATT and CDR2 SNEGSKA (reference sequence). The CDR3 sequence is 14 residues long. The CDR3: CSARRPSSAHEQFF. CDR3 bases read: TGCAGTGCTAGACGACCTAGCAGCGCCCATGAG.

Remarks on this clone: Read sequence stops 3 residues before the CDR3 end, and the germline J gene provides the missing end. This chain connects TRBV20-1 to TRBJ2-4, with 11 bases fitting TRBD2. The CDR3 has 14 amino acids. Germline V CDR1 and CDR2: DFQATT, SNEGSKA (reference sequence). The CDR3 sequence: CSAPGTSGKETQYF. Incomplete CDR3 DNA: TGCAGTGCCCCCGGGACTAGCGGAAAAGAGACT.

The covered CDR3 bases are TGTGCCAGCAGCCCGGGTTCTCTATCCTACGAG. As protein: CASSPGSLSYE. The complete CDR3 reads CASSPGSLSYEQYF. V and J are TRBV5-5 and TRBJ2-7; D is uncertain. The read gets to within 3 residues of the CDR3 end, and the germline J gene fills in the rest. Germline CDR1 and CDR2: SGHKS and YYEKEE (reference sequence). V was trimmed by 4 bases and J by 1 base, leaving 12 bases between them. CDR3 length equals 14 residues. Drawing the rest from reference TRBV5-5 and TRBJ2-7, the complete variable domain is DAGVTQSPTHLIKTRGQQVTLRCSPISGHKSVSWYQQVLGQGPQFIFQYYEKEERGRGNFPDRFSARQFPNYSSELNVNALLLGDSALYLCASSPGSLSYEQYFGPGTRLTVT.

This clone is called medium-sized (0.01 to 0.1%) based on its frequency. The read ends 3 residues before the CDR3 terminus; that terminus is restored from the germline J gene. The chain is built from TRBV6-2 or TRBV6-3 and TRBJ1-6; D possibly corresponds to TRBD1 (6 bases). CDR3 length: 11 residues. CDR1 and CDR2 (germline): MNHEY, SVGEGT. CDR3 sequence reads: CASRVTGPLHF. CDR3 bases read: TGTGCCAGCAGGGTGACAGGTCCC.

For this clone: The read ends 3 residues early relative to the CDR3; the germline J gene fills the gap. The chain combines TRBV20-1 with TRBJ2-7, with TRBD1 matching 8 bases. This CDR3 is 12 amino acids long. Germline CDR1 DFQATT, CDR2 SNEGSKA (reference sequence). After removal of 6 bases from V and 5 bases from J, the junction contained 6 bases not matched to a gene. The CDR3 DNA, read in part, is TGCAGTGCCCTCCTGGACAGGGACGAG. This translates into CSALLDRDE. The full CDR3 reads CSALLDRDEQYF.

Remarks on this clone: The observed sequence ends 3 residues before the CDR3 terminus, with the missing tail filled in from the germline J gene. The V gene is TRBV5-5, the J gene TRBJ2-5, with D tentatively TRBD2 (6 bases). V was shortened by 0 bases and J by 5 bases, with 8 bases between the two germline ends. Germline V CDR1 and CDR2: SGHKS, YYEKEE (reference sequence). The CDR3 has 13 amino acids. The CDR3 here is CASSLGLAETQYF. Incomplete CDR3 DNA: TGTGCCAGCAGCTTGGGGCTAGCGGAGACC.

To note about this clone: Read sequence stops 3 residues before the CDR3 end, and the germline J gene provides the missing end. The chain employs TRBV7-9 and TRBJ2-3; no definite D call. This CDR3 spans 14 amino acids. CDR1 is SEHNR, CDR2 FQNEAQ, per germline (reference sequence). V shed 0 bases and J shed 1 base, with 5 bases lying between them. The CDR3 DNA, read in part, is TGTGCCAGCAGCTTAGCGGTAGGCACAGATACG. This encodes CASSLAVGTDT. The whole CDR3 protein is CASSLAVGTDTQYF.

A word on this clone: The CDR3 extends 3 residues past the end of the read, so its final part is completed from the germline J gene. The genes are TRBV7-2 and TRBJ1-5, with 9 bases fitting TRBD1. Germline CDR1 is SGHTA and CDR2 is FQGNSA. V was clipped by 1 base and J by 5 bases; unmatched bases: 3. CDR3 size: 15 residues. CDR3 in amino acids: CASSLGGQGHQPQHF. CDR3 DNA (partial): TGTGCCAGCAGCTTAGGGGGACAGGGTCATCAGCCC. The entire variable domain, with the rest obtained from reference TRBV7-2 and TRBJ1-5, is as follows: GAGVSQSPSNKVTEKGKDVELRCDPISGHTALYWYRQSLGQGLEFLIYFQGNSAPDKSGLPSDRFSAERTGGSVSTLTIQRTQQEDSAVYLCASSLGGQGHQPQHFGDGTRLSIL.

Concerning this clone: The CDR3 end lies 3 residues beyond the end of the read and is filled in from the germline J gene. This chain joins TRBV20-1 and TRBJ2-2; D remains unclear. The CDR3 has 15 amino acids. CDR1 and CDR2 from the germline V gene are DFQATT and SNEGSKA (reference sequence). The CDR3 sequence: CSASDGSSYNSPLFF. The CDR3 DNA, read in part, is TGCAGTGCTAGCGACGGTAGCTCCTATAATTCACCG.

The covered CDR3 bases are TGCAGTGCTAGAGCCCTCCGTGGTATGGGGGCCTACCCCTACGAG. Translation: CSARALRGMGAYPYE. The entire CDR3 protein reads CSARALRGMGAYPYEQYF. This chain uses TRBV20-1 with TRBJ2-7, with a possible D match to TRBD1 (6 bases). The read finishes 3 residues shy of the CDR3 end, and the germline J gene is used to complete it. Trimming cost V 1 base and J 2 bases, with 24 bases left between them. Germline-derived CDR1 and CDR2 are DFQATT and SNEGSKA (reference sequence). CDR3 length: 18 amino acids.

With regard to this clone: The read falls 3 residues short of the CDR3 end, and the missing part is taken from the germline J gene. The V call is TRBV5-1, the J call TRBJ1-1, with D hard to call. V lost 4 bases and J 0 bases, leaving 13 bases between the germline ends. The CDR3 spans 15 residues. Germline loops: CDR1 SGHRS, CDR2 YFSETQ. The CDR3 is CASSPRVSMNTEAFF. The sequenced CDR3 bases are TGCGCCAGCAGCCCCCGGGTCTCCATGAACACTGAA.

The CDR3 region is CAWSGIAQLSYNEQFF. The sequenced part of the CDR3 DNA is TGTGCCTGGAGTGGGATAGCGCAACTCTCCTACAATGAG. The rearrangement joins TRBV30 to TRBJ2-1; D perhaps matches TRBD2 (5 bases). The read ends 3 residues early relative to the CDR3; the germline J gene fills the gap. CDR1 and CDR2 (germline): GTSNPN, SVGIG (reference sequence). V lost 1 base and J 0 bases, leaving 13 bases between the germline ends. The CDR3 totals 16 residues.

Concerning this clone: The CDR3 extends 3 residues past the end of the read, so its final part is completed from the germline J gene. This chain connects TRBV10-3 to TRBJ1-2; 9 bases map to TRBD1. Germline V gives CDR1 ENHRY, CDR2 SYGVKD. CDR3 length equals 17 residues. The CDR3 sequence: CAISGGRTGAFSDSYTF. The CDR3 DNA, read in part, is TGTGCCATCAGTGGCGGGCGGACAGGGGCTTTTTCTGATAGC.

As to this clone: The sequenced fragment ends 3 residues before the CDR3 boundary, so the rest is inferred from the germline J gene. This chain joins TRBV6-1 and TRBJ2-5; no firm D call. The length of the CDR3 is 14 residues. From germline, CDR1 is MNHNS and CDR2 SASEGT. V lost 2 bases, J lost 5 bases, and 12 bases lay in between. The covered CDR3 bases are TGTGCCAGCAGTGAATCCCTAGAGTGGGAGACC. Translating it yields CASSESLEWET. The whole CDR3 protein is CASSESLEWETQYF.

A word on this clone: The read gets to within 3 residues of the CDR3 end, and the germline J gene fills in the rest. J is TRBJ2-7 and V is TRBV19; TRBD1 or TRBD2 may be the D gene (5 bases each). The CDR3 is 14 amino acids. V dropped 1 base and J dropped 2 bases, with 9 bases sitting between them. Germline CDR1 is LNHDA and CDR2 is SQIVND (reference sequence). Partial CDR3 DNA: TGTGCCAGTAGTATAGGAGAGGGGACCTACGAG. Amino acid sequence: CASSIGEGTYE. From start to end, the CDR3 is CASSIGEGTYEQYF.

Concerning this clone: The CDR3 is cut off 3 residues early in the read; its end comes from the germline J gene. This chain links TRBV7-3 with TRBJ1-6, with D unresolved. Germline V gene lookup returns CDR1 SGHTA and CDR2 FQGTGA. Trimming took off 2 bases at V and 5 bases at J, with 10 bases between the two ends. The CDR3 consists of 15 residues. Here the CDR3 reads CASSLRSGNNSPLHF. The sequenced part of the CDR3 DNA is TGTGCCAGCAGCTTACGGTCAGGAAATAATTCACCC.

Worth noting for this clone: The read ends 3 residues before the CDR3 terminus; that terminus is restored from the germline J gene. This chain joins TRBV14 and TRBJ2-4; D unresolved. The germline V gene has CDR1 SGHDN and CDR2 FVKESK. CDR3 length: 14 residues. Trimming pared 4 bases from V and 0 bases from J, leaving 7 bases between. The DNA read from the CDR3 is TGTGCCAGCAGCCTTCAGGTAGCCAAAAACATT. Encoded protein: CASSLQVAKNI. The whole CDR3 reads CASSLQVAKNIQYF.

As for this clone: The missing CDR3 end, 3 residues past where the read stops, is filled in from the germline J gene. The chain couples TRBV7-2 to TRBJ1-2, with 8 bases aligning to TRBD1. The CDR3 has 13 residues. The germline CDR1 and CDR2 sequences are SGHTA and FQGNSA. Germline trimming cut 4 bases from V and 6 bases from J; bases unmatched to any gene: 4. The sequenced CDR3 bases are TGTGCCAGCAGCTCCTCAGGGGGCGATGGC. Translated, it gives CASSSSGGDG. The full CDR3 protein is CASSSSGGDGYTF. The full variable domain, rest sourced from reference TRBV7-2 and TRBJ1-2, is GAGVSQSPSNKVTEKGKDVELRCDPISGHTALYWYRQSLGQGLEFLIYFQGNSAPDKSGLPSDRFSAERTGGSVSTLTIQRTQQEDSAVYLCASSSSGGDGYTFGSGTRLTVV.

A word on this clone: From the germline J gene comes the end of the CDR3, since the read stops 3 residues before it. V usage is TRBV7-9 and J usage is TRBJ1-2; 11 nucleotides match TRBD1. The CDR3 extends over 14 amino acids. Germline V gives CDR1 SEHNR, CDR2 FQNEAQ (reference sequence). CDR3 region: CASSLGQGGYDYTF. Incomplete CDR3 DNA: TGTGCCAGCAGCTTGGGACAGGGGGGATACGAC.

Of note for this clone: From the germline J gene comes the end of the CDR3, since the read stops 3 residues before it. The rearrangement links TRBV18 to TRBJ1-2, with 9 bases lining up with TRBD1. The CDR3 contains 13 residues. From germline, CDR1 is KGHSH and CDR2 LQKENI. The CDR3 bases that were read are TGTGCCAGCTCACCAGGGACAGGGCCCGAC. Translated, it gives CASSPGTGPD. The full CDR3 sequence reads CASSPGTGPDYTF.

CDR3 bases read: TGTGCCAGCAGCTCACTGGACAAGGCGGATACG. Its translation: CASSSLDKADT. The complete CDR3 reads CASSSLDKADTQYF. The gene calls are TRBV7-2 and TRBJ2-3; TRBD1 is a possible D gene (5 bases). The observed sequence ends 3 residues before the CDR3 terminus, with the missing tail filled in from the germline J gene. In germline, CDR1 is SGHTA, CDR2 FQGNSA. Trimming cost V 4 bases and J 6 bases, with 14 bases left between them. The CDR3 length is 14 residues. The full variable domain, with the rest looked up from reference TRBV7-2 and TRBJ2-3, is GAGVSQSPSNKVTEKGKDVELRCDPISGHTALYWYRQSLGQGLEFLIYFQGNSAPDKSGLPSDRFSAERTGGSVSTLTIQRTQQEDSAVYLCASSSLDKADTQYFGPGTRLTVL.

The CDR3 loop reads CASSLEAGGSYEQYF. The covered CDR3 bases are TGTGCCAGCAGCTTAGAAGCGGGGGGGTCCTACGAG. V gene TRBV11-1 combines with J gene TRBJ2-7, with 10 positions matching TRBD2. The read terminates 3 residues before the CDR3 end, so the remaining end is supplied by the germline J gene. The CDR3 totals 15 residues. Per the germline V gene, CDR1 is SGHAT and CDR2 is FQDESV (reference sequence). J gave up 1 base and V 1 base, and 1 base lay outside the gene matches.

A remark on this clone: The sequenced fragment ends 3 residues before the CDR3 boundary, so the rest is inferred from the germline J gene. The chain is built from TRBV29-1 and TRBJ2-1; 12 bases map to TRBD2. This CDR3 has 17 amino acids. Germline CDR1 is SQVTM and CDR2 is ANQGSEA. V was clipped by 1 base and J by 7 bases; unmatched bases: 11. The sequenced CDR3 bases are TGCAGCGTTGAAGGTCCCCAAACTAGCGGGAGGTATAATGAG. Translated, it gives CSVEGPQTSGRYNE. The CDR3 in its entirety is CSVEGPQTSGRYNEQFF.

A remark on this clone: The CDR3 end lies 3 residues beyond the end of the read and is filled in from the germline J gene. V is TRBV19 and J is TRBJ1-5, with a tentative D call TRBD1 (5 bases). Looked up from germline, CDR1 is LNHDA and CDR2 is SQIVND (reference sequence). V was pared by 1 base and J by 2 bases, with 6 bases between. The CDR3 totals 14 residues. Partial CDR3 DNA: TGTGCCAGTAGTATAGTAGGGGGCAATCAGCCC. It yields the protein CASSIVGGNQP. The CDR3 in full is CASSIVGGNQPQHF.

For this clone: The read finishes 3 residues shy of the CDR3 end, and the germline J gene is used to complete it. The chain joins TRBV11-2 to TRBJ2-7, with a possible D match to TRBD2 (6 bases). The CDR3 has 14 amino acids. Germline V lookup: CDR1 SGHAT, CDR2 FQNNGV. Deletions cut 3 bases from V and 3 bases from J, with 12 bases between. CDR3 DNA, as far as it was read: TGTGCCAGCAGCTTGATGGGGGGACTCTACGAG. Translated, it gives CASSLMGGLYE. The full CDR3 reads CASSLMGGLYEQYF.

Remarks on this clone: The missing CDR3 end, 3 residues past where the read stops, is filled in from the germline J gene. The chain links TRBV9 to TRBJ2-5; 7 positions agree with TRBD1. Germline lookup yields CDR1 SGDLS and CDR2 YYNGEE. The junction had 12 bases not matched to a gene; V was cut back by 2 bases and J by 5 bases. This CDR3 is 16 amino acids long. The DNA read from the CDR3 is TGTGCCAGCAGCGTTGAGGGGGCTAGCCCCCGGGAGACC. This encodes CASSVEGASPRET. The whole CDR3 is CASSVEGASPRETQYF.